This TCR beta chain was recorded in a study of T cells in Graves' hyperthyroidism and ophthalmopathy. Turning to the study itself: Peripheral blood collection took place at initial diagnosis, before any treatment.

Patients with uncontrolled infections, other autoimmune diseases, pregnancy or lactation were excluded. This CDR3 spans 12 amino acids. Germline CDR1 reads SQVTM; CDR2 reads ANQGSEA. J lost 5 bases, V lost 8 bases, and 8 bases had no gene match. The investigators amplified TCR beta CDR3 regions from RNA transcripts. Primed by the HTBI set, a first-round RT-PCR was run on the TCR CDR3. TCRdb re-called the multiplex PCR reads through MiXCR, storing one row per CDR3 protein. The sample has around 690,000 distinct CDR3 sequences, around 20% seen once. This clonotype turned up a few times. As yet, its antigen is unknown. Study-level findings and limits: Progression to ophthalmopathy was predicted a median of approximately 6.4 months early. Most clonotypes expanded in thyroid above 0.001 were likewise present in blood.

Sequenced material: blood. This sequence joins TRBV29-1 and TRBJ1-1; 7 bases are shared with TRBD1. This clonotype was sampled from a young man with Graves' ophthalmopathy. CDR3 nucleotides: TGCAGCACCAGACAGGGCATGACTGAAGCTTTCTTT. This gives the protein CSTRQGMTEAFF.